This record concerns one T cell receptor beta chain sequence. Under the authors' procedure: It was from reference gene primer amplification that nucleated cell counts were estimated. The assay was immunoSEQ multiplex PCR, and TCRdb's table has in-frame clones only and misses some. The V and J calls and clone size are taken from that table; D and trimming were inferred from the DNA. The sample contains around 300,000 clones, approximately 86% of which appear only once. This record comes from a study of blood T cell repertoires in COVID-19. The V gene lost 0 bases and the J gene lost 3 bases, with 9 bases spanning the gap. Germline CDR1 SGHRS, CDR2 YFSETQ. The CDR3 contains 14 residues.

This clonotype was sampled from a woman aged 45-65 years with active or convalescent COVID-19. The specimen sequenced was peripheral blood. This chain connects TRBV5-1 to TRBJ2-5; the D gene is possibly TRBD1 (7 bases). This chain's CDR3 is CASSLGRGEETQYF. The CDR3 DNA follows: TGCGCCAGCAGCTTGGGCAGGGGGGAAGAGACCCAGTACTTC.